The TCR beta chain under discussion was sequenced for a study of metastatic and nonmetastatic thyroid tumors. Study as a whole: Both malignant and benign thyroid patients supplied peripheral blood and tumor or nodule tissue samples, across which the repertoires of these patients were then compared.

This clone was picked up many times. Its antigen is still unknown. Original processing notes: The study's classifier, a distant-metastasis tool for papillary thyroid cancer, was built using CDR3 differences across clinicopathological groups. TCRdb reanalyzed the PCR reads with MiXCR. These V and J calls are TCRdb output, not the study's own analysis. The repertoire holds 30,000 to 35,000 clones, just under 30% seen once, with 30% in the top ten. The length of the CDR3 is 13 residues. Trimming removed 7 bases from V and 2 bases from J, with 11 bases in between. Germline CDR1 and CDR2: MNHNS and SASEGT. General study results and limits: A significant increase in TCR beta diversity was reportedly seen in malignant thyroid tumors relative to benign nodules, in blood and tumor.

Patients had received no treatment of any kind before thyroid surgery. This TCR was sampled from a female donor with papillary thyroid cancer or a benign thyroid nodule (not recorded which). Some clones in this sample may be carry-over from other donors' samples. The rearrangement uses TRBV6-1 and TRBJ1-1, with D possibly being TRBD1 (5 bases). Sequencing was performed on blood. The CDR3 nucleotides are TGTGCCAGCACCCCGACAGTTAACACTGAAGCTTTCTTT. Protein sequence: CASTPTVNTEAFF.